This TCR beta chain was recorded in a study of vaccination effects on CD4 cells after COVID-19. Sequencing was preceded by expansion of antigen-specific CD4+ T cells with viral peptide pools in the ViraFEST assay. The authors isolated CD4+ T cells after roughly 10 days of culture. The study found no prior SARS-CoV-2 infection in the vaccine recipients, who tested negative for nucleocapsid antibodies. With 7.5 to 10 ug/ml peptides and around 9.6 IU/ml IL-2, fewer than 2.5 million PBMC per well were cultured. A half-medium replacement with IL-2 medium was carried out on days 3 and 7. Regarding this clone: Its antigen is not known.

The method was immunoSEQ multiplex PCR; TCRdb's version includes in-frame clones alone and lacks a portion of them. The data hold tens of thousands of clones, with about 65% observed a single time. CDR3 length: 13 residues. With 8 bases removed from V and 4 bases from J, the gap between germline ends came to 13 bases. CDR1 and CDR2 (germline): SNHLY, FYNNEI. Study outcomes and limitations: Both infection-induced and vaccine-induced clones contracted markedly at late post-vaccination timepoints. Just 1 of 255 vaccine-induced clones in healthy recipients was cross-reactive.

This chain links TRBV2 with TRBJ2-3, with unresolved D. The sequence was collected from a human donor who received a COVID-19 vaccine. The sequenced sample was CD4+ T cells from PBMCs cultured with HCoV-OC43 spike peptides, obtained before COVID-19 vaccination. The subset: HCoV-OC43 spike overlapping peptide pool stimulation. The CDR3 coding sequence is TGTGCCAGCGACCGAAACCCCGCAGATACGCAGTATTTT. Its translation is CASDRNPADTQYF.